This TCR beta chain came from a study of blood T cell repertoires in COVID-19. Study details: Italy, Spain and the United States were the sources of the convalescent and acute COVID-19 samples. The cDNA or gDNA used as material had been derived from T cells, B-cell-depleted T cells, or PBMCs.

The CDR3 consists of 15 residues. Germline lookup yields CDR1 SNHLY and CDR2 FYNNEI. V shed 4 bases and J shed 1 base, with 11 bases lying between them. Authors' processing steps: From reference gene primer amplification, estimates of nucleated cell counts were derived. Clones were read by immunoSEQ multiplex PCR, and TCRdb kept only the in-frame ones, dropping some. That table gives V, J and clone size, and the DNA gave D and trimming. The sample carries about 250,000 clones, 65% to 85% recorded once. The Seattle patients, enrolled during active infection, were followed longitudinally. Sequenced input: peripheral blood. The origin of this receptor is a person aged 65 to 79 with COVID-19, enrolled during active disease. The gene calls are TRBV2 and TRBJ1-5; D is perhaps TRBD1 (5 bases). The CDR3 nucleotides read TGTGCCAGCAGTGGCTTACGACAGAGCAATCAGCCCCAGCATTTT. This translates into CASSGLRQSNQPQHF.